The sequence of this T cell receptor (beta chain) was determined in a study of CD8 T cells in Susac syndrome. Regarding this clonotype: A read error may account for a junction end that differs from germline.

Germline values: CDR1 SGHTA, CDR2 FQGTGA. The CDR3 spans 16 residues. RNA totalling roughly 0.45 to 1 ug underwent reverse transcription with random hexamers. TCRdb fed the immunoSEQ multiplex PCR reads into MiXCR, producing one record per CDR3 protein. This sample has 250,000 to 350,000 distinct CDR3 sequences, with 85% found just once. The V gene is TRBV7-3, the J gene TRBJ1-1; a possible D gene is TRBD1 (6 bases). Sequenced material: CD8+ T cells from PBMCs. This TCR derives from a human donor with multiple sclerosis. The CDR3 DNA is TGTGCCAGCATCTTAGTGAGGGCAGGGGAGAGAACTGAAGCTTTCTTT. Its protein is CASILVRAGERTEAFF.